The clone carrying this T cell receptor (beta chain) was found many times. As yet, its antigen is unknown. The data belong to a study of spatial heterogeneity in lung cancer. On the study more broadly: Raw reads showed each unique TCR and UMI combination turning up more than ten times on average. Study conclusions and caveats: Regional and ubiquitous nonsynonymous mutations were tracked by counts of regional and ubiquitous expanded TCRs, respectively. Expanded intratumoral alpha and beta TCR counts tracked tumor mutation counts.

Each TCR cDNA molecule bore a unique molecular identifier. TCRdb called the 5' RACE reads again in MiXCR, with one record for every CDR3 protein. The sample includes about 13,000 distinct CDR3 sequences, more than 5.5% seen only once; the top ten take roughly 11%. As to time point: sample taken at primary tumor resection. Whole RNA, isolated from tumor, nontumor lung or frozen PBMC, was sequenced without prior sorting. The V gene lost 8 bases and the J gene lost 4 bases, with 9 bases spanning the gap. The CDR3 runs 11 residues. Germline CDR1 reads SNHLY; CDR2 reads FYNNEI. This chain connects TRBV2 to TRBJ2-7; D is uncertain. This material consisted of lung tumor tissue, taken at surgery. The clonotype was recovered from a female donor with early-stage non-small cell lung cancer. The CDR3 sequence is CASSILYEQYF. In DNA form, the CDR3 reads TGTGCCAGCTCAATTCTTTACGAGCAGTACTTC. Together with reference TRBV2 and TRBJ2-7, the CDR3 gives the full variable domain: EPEVTQTPSHQVTQMGQEVILRCVPISNHLYFYWYRQILGQKVEFLVSFYNNEISEKSEIFDDQFSVERPDGSNFTLKIRSTKLEDSAMYFCASSILYEQYFGPGTRLTVT.